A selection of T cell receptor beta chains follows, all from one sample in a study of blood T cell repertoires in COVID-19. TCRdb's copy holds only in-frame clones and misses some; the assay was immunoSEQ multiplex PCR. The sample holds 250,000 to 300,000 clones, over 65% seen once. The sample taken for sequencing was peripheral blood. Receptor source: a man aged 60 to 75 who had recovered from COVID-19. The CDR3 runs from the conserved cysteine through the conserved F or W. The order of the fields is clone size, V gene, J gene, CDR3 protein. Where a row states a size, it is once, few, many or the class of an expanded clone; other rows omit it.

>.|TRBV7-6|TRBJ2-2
CASSLASGVPTGELFF
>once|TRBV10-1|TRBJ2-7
CASSRASYEQYF
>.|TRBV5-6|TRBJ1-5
CASSFGQLNQPQHF
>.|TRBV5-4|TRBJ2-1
CASSQRGGHNEQFF
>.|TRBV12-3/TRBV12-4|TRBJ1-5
CASSFSQPQHF
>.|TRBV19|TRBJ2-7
CASSRGLGEQYF
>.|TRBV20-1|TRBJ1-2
CSASFPGQSYGYTF
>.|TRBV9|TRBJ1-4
CASSAGGNREKLFF
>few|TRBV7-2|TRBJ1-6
CASSGDSPLHF
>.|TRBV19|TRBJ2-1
CASSIGVGQGNEQFF
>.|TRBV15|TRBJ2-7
CATTTDRAAYEQYF
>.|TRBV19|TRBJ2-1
CASSSGQGARVYNEQFF
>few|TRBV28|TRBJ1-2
CASSSTGFGYTF
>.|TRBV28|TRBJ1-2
CASRGGQNYGYTF
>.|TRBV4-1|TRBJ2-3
CASGTADRGTQYF
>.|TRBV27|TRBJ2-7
CASSPNSGLAGAYEQYF
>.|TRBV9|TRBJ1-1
CASSGRGSEAFF
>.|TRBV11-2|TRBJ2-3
CASSFALAGATSTDTQYF
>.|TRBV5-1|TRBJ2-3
CASSLDAGADTQYF
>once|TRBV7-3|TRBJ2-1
CASSVSGGAVDEQFF
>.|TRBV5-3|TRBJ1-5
CARSTRQGACQPQHF
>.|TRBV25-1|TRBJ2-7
CASSEQDRGREQYF
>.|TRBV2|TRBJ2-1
CASRPLNPRLAGGNNEQFF
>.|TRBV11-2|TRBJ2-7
CASRTAMGGREQYF
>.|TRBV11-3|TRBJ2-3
CASSPGQGILSDTQYF
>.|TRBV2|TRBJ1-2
CASNRQDALYGYTF
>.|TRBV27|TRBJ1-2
CASSFRDRGHGYTF
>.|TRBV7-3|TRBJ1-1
CASSQGQNTEAFF
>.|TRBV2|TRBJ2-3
CASTPGGNTQYF
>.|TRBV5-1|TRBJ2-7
CASSLGGGSSHEQYF
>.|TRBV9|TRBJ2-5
CASSVQTGGAQETQYF
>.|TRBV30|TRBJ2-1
CAWVTTVREQFF
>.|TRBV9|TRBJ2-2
CASSVVGGRPTGELFF
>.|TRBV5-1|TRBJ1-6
CASSLTGDPTNSPLHF
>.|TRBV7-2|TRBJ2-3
CASSPQGTSSTDTQYF
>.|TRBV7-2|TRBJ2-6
CASSSRAGSGANVLTF
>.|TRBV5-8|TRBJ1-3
CASSFGQGSSGNTIYF
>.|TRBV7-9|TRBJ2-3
CASSTTTDTQYF
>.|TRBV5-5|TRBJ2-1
CASSSGQVSYNEQFF
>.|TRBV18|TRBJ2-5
CASSPPGQQETQYF
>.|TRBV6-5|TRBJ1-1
CAILSPLGADTEAFF
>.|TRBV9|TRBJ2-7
CASSVAGVGEQYF